Presented here are 27 T cell receptor beta chains from one specimen sequenced in a study of blood T cell repertoires in COVID-19 (dated by TCRdb to 2020 to 2022). The library was prepared using the immunoSEQ multiplex PCR assay. As stored in TCRdb, this immuneACCESS dataset retains in-frame rearrangements with V and J assigned. A fraction of the clones does not appear; measured against another copy, unresolved V genes explain less than half of the discrepancy, and the remainder lacks a known reason. The sample table shows 250,000 or so clones, and 90% are seen once. The top ten hold approximately 2.3% of the sample. The specimen was peripheral blood. Receptors were obtained from a woman aged 55-69 years with COVID-19, enrolled during active disease.

V is TRBV30 and J is TRBJ1-2, with 10 positions matching TRBD1. The length of the CDR3 is 13 residues. V was pared by 4 bases and J by 8 bases, with 7 bases of the junction left unmatched. The germline gives CDR1 GTSNPN, CDR2 SVGIG (reference sequence). The chain's CDR3 is CAWTPGQGKGYTF. In DNA form, the CDR3 reads TGTGCCTGGACCCCGGGACAGGGGAAGGGCTACACCTTC.

The J gene is TRBJ1-3, the V gene TRBV6-5; 7 bases are a match to TRBD1. The V segment lost 5 bases and the J segment 1 base; nucleotides outside the gene matches: 2. The CDR3 has 14 amino acids. Germline CDR1 reads MNHEY; CDR2 reads SVGAGI. CDR3 sequence: CASSLTGSGNTIYF. DNA of the CDR3: TGTGCCAGCAGTCTGACAGGGTCTGGAAACACCATATATTTT.

The chain is built from TRBV6-5 and TRBJ2-2, with a tentative D call TRBD1 (5 bases). CDR1 is MNHEY and CDR2 is SVGAGI in the germline V gene. V was clipped by 6 bases and J by 3 bases, with 11 bases between them. CDR3 length equals 14 residues. CDR3 nucleotide sequence: TGTGCCAGCAGCAGGGAACGCGACACCGGGGAGCTGTTTTTT. Its protein is CASSRERDTGELFF.

The chain couples TRBV7-2 to TRBJ2-2, with 7 bases lining up with TRBD2. The V and J ends lost 7 bases and 1 base, in that order; junction bases with no gene match: 6. Germline V gene lookup returns CDR1 SGHTA and CDR2 FQGNSA. The CDR3 consists of 15 residues. CDR3 residues: CASNRLAENTGELFF. As DNA, the CDR3 is TGTGCCAGCAACCGGCTAGCGGAGAACACCGGGGAGCTGTTTTTT. Combining the CDR3 with reference TRBV7-2 and TRBJ2-2 gives the whole variable domain GAGVSQSPSNKVTEKGKDVELRCDPISGHTALYWYRQSLGQGLEFLIYFQGNSAPDKSGLPSDRFSAERTGGSVSTLTIQRTQQEDSAVYLCASNRLAENTGELFFGEGSRLTVL.

The CDR3 nucleotides read TGTGCCAGCAGTTCGGACAGGGACGGGGCCTATGGCTACACCTTC. This gives the protein CASSSDRDGAYGYTF. V is TRBV7-9 and J is TRBJ1-2; 8 bases fit TRBD1. The ends lost 6 bases at V and 4 bases at J; junction bases unmatched: 10. Germline V gives CDR1 SEHNR, CDR2 FQNEAQ (reference sequence). The CDR3 runs 15 residues.

The J gene is TRBJ1-2, the V gene TRBV6-2 or TRBV6-3; tentative D call: TRBD1 (6 bases). The CDR3 totals 13 residues. Trimming took 5 bases from V and 6 from J, leaving 13 bases between them. Germline CDR1 is MNHEY and CDR2 is SVGEGT. The CDR3 is CASSQGQFHGYTF. DNA for the CDR3: TGTGCCAGCAGTCAAGGACAGTTTCATGGCTACACCTTC.

CDR3 amino acids: CATRSGVDKEFGGYTF. In nucleotides, the CDR3 is TGTGCCACCAGGAGTGGCGTAGACAAAGAATTCGGTGGCTACACCTTC. The V and J genes are TRBV10-3 and TRBJ1-2; D unresolved. The CDR3 loop spans 16 amino acids. Per germline, CDR1 ENHRY and CDR2 SYGVKD. Between the trimmed V and J ends, which lost 10 bases and 7 bases, there was a span of 28 bases.

In this sample, this clone turned up a few times. This chain joins TRBV7-2 and TRBJ1-4, with D perhaps matching TRBD1 (5 bases). Trimming pared 3 bases from V and 15 bases from J, leaving 14 bases between. Germline loops: CDR1 SGHTA, CDR2 FQGNSA. The CDR3 loop spans 12 amino acids. CDR3: CASSLVAGTMFF. CDR3 DNA sequence: TGTGCCAGCAGCTTGGTGGCAGGGACTATGTTTTTT.

The chain carries TRBV6-2 or TRBV6-3 and TRBJ2-1; TRBD1 matches at 9 bases. With V trimmed by 5 bases and J by 0 bases, 8 bases remained unmatched. Germline CDR1 reads MNHEY; CDR2 reads SVGEGT. The CDR3 runs 17 residues. CDR3 region: CASSPYPTGGSYNEQFF. CDR3 DNA sequence: TGTGCCAGCAGTCCGTACCCGACAGGGGGCTCCTACAATGAGCAGTTCTTC.

This clone was seen just once. The CDR3 sequence is CASSLATGKGYTF. The CDR3 bases are TGTGCCAGCAGCTTAGCAACAGGGAAAGGCTACACCTTC. The J gene is TRBJ1-2, the V gene TRBV7-2; weak D call: TRBD1 (6 bases). Per the germline V gene, CDR1 is SGHTA and CDR2 is FQGNSA. V was clipped by 0 bases and J by 8 bases, with 10 bases between them. The CDR3 is 13 amino acids.

V and J are TRBV29-1 and TRBJ1-2; D ambiguous. The CDR3 loop spans 11 amino acids. Germline CDR1 is SQVTM and CDR2 is ANQGSEA. V dropped 5 bases and J dropped 8 bases, with 12 bases sitting between them. The CDR3 bases are TGCAGCGTTTTGGACGGGGTCGGCTACACCTTC. Protein product: CSVLDGVGYTF.

Comment on this clone: Other nucleotide sequences in the sample specify the same CDR3. This chain links TRBV5-1 with TRBJ1-6; 8 bases match TRBD1. The germline V gene encodes CDR1 SGHRS and CDR2 YFSETQ. The V segment lost 0 bases and the J segment 10 bases; nucleotides outside the gene matches: 6. The CDR3 is 15 amino acids. CDR3 DNA: TGCGCCAGCAGCTTGGGTGGACAGGGTCGGTCACCCCTCCACTTT. This translates into CASSLGGQGRSPLHF.

The J gene is TRBJ1-1, the V gene TRBV14; D call uncertain. Germline V gives CDR1 SGHDN, CDR2 FVKESK. The CDR3 is 14 amino acids. The V end was cut by 4 bases, the J end by 0 bases, with 9 bases between. Written as DNA, the CDR3 is TGTGCCAGCAGCCCCGGACTTCTGAACACTGAAGCTTTCTTT. As protein: CASSPGLLNTEAFF.

The J gene is TRBJ1-1, the V gene TRBV4-3; TRBD1 agrees at 7 bases. V lost 1 base, J lost 1 base, and 3 bases stayed unmatched. Germline values: CDR1 LGHNA, CDR2 YSLEER. This CDR3 has 15 residues. CDR3 DNA: TGCGCCAGCAGCCAAGGTCGGGACAGGAACACTGAAGCTTTCTTT. Encoded protein: CASSQGRDRNTEAFF.

The chain links TRBV6-2 or TRBV6-3 to TRBJ2-5; D might be TRBD2 (5 bases). The germline gives CDR1 MNHEY, CDR2 SVGEGT. This CDR3 region has 13 residues. With 6 bases removed from V and 7 bases from J, the gap between germline ends came to 15 bases. CDR3 bases: TGTGCCAGCAGCCCGCTTTTACGGGGGACCCAGTACTTC. This translates into CASSPLLRGTQYF.

The chain is built from TRBV6-5 and TRBJ1-1; D uncertain. V shed 5 bases and J shed 7 bases, with 14 bases lying between them. Germline V lookup: CDR1 MNHEY, CDR2 SVGAGI. This CDR3 is built from 13 residues. The CDR3 bases are TGTGCCAGCAGTCGGACTCAGGCCCGTGAAGCTTTCTTT. Residues: CASSRTQAREAFF.

J is TRBJ2-2 and V is TRBV24-1; 9 positions match TRBD2. The CDR3 length is 15 residues. J lost 4 bases, V lost 5 bases, and 4 bases had no gene match. CDR1 is KGHDR, CDR2 SFDVKD, per germline. This CDR3 is CATSVGGGATGELFF. The CDR3 bases are TGTGCCACCAGTGTTGGCGGGGGGGCCACCGGGGAGCTGTTTTTT.

The V call is TRBV10-3, the J call TRBJ2-3, with D possibly being TRBD1 (6 bases). This CDR3 has 17 residues. Germline CDR1 ENHRY, CDR2 SYGVKD. Between the trimmed V and J ends, which lost 4 bases and 0 bases, there was a span of 17 bases. The CDR3 spells CAISANPGTNSTDTQYF. The CDR3 DNA follows: TGTGCCATCAGTGCAAACCCCGGGACAAATAGCACAGATACGCAGTATTTT.

This chain connects TRBV7-8 to TRBJ2-3, with 8 bases lining up with TRBD1. With 5 bases clipped from V and 10 bases from J, the junction kept 5 bases outside the gene matches. This CDR3 is built from 12 residues. CDR1 is SGHVS and CDR2 is FQNEAQ in the germline V gene. For the CDR3, the DNA is TGTGCCAGCAGCCCTCAGGGGGCCCCGCAGTATTTT. This encodes CASSPQGAPQYF.

The chain uses TRBV3-1 (or the pseudogene TRBV3-2) and TRBJ1-1; 9 nucleotides align to TRBD1. Trimming cost V 1 base and J 4 bases; bases outside gene matches: 1. The CDR3 extends over 14 amino acids. CDR1 is LGHDT, CDR2 YNNKEL, per germline (reference sequence). As DNA, the CDR3 is TGTGCCAGCAGCCAAGGACAGGGGGTCACTGAAGCTTTCTTT. This codes for CASSQGQGVTEAFF.

Note on this clone: The sample contains more than one DNA sequence encoding this CDR3. This chain joins TRBV20-1 and TRBJ2-7, with D possibly matching TRBD2 (5 bases). The CDR3 spans 12 residues. From germline, CDR1 is DFQATT and CDR2 SNEGSKA (reference sequence). V gave up 3 bases and J gave up 1 base, with 7 bases separating them. DNA for the CDR3: TGCAGTGCTAGTGGGGAGTCCTACGAGCAGTACTTC. Amino acids: CSASGESYEQYF.

This clone was found once. The chain recombines TRBV30 with TRBJ2-1; 8 nucleotides match TRBD2. The CDR3 is 14 amino acids. The junction had 3 bases not matched to a gene; V was cut back by 0 bases and J by 5 bases. Germline V CDR1 and CDR2: GTSNPN, SVGIG (reference sequence). The CDR3 DNA follows: TGTGCCTGGAGTGTTTTACTAGCGGACAATGAGCAGTTCTTC. It encodes CAWSVLLADNEQFF.

The J gene is TRBJ2-1, the V gene TRBV3-1 (or the pseudogene TRBV3-2); 14 positions agree with TRBD2. Germline loops: CDR1 LGHDT, CDR2 YNNKEL (reference sequence). J was trimmed by 9 bases and V by 8 bases; bases with no gene match: 12. The CDR3 contains 16 residues. CDR3 protein: CASRPTGTSGGSEQFF. The CDR3 nucleotides are TGTGCCAGCCGACCTACCGGGACTAGCGGGGGTAGTGAGCAGTTCTTC.

The rearrangement uses TRBV6-2 or TRBV6-3 and TRBJ1-2, with a weak D call TRBD1 (6 bases). Germline CDR1 MNHEY, CDR2 SVGEGT. The V gene lost 0 bases and the J gene lost 4 bases, with 12 bases spanning the gap. The CDR3 totals 15 residues. CDR3 sequence reads: CASSYSPGAGYGYTF. DNA of the CDR3: TGTGCCAGCAGTTACTCCCCAGGGGCCGGCTATGGCTACACCTTC.

CDR3 sequence (DNA): TGTGCCAGCAGCCTCGACGGGGGGATCACAGATACGCAGTATTTT. Amino acids: CASSLDGGITDTQYF. The gene calls are TRBV3-1 (or the pseudogene TRBV3-2) and TRBJ2-3; 7 bases are shared with TRBD2. V shed 4 bases, J shed 2 bases, and the junction held 6 bases outside the gene matches. CDR3 length: 15 amino acids. Germline values: CDR1 LGHDT, CDR2 YNNKEL (reference sequence).

This clone turned up a few times. V is TRBV27 and J is TRBJ1-5; D might be TRBD1 (5 bases). In germline, CDR1 is MNHEY, CDR2 SMNVEV (reference sequence). The CDR3 has 11 residues. Trimming cost V 4 bases and J 9 bases, with 7 bases left between them. The DNA for the CDR3 is TGTGCCAGCAGTTCCCAGGGGCCCCAGCATTTT. Translating it yields CASSSQGPQHF.

The chain recombines TRBV6-1 with TRBJ2-3; 14 positions match TRBD2. Germline-derived CDR1 and CDR2 are MNHNS and SASEGT. CDR3 length equals 18 residues. The ends lost 4 bases at V and 1 base at J; junction bases unmatched: 7. CDR3 region: CASSGGLAGGPGTDTQYF. As DNA, the CDR3 is TGTGCCAGCAGTGGAGGACTAGCGGGGGGACCTGGCACAGATACGCAGTATTTT.